This T cell receptor beta chain was captured in a study of cytomegalovirus exposure and HLA in healthy donors. This clone has just one count. Its antigen is still unknown. Using immunoSEQ multiplex PCR, the repertoire was profiled, and TCRdb retains in-frame clones only, with some absent. This table has around 160,000 clones, approximately 90% appearing once. Broader study findings: Reported performance of the classifier showed diagnosis of cytomegalovirus status with high specificity and sensitivity. For most TCR sequences rarity was the rule, although some public TCRs occurred in many donors.

The germline V gene has CDR1 MGHRA and CDR2 YSYEKL. Trimming stripped 0 bases from V and 3 bases from J, with 13 bases between. The length of the CDR3 is 16 residues. The TCR originated in a man younger than 35 in good health and CMV-seronegative. The chain has TRBV4-1 and TRBJ2-3; D is perhaps TRBD2 (6 bases). Sequenced material: PBMCs. The CDR3 DNA sequence: TGCGCCAGCAGCCAAGACGGGACTCCGTATACAGATACGCAGTATTTT. Amino acids: CASSQDGTPYTDTQYF.